This T cell receptor (beta chain) was sequenced in a study of blood T cells in healthy people across ages. A second PCR, run for roughly 7 to 11 cycles, used a sample-barcoded 5' primer plus a J-beta primer mix. With 12 random nucleotides, a template-switch adaptor tagged each individual cDNA molecule. A single record per CDR3 protein comes from TCRdb applying MiXCR to the 5' RACE reads. The table lists approximately 850,000 distinct CDR3 sequences, approximately 44% of them singletons, with about 19% in the top ten. CDR3 length: 15 amino acids. The ends lost 3 bases at V and 5 bases at J; junction bases unmatched: 2. Per germline, CDR1 LGHDT and CDR2 YNNKEL (reference sequence). Worth noting for this clonotype: Its target is unknown.

Overall study results and limits: It was held that diversity estimates obtained from one million T cells represented underestimates.

This sequence joins TRBV3-1 and TRBJ2-1, with 12 bases fitting TRBD2. The sequencing input was blood. This TCR derives from a man between 60 and 75 years old in good health. CDR3 in amino acids: CASSQTSGGNNEQFF. CDR3 DNA: TGTGCCAGCAGCCAGACTAGCGGGGGAAACAATGAGCAGTTCTTC.